What follows is one TCR beta chain and its context. This specimen comes from a study of blood T cell repertoires in COVID-19. Background on the study: Collection of acute and convalescent COVID-19 samples took place in the United States, Italy and Spain. The cDNA or gDNA used as material had been derived from T cells, B-cell-depleted T cells, or PBMCs.

Methods used by the authors: Nucleated cell number was recorded as an estimate derived from reference gene primer amplification. Sequencing used immunoSEQ multiplex PCR; TCRdb keeps in-frame clones, though not all of them. For V, J and clone size, that table is used; D and trimming come from the DNA. The sample contains around 300,000 clones, 88% of which appear only once. The CDR3 contains 13 residues. Trimming removed 5 bases from V and 6 bases from J; junction bases left unmatched: 5. The germline gives CDR1 SNHLY, CDR2 FYNNEI. The receptor was isolated from a man aged 18-30 years with active or convalescent COVID-19. Sequenced material: peripheral blood. The rearrangement uses TRBV2 and TRBJ2-3, with 7 bases that match TRBD2. CDR3 region: CASSSGVVDTQYF. CDR3 coding DNA: TGTGCCAGCAGTAGCGGGGTTGTCGATACGCAGTATTTT.